This T cell receptor beta chain was captured in a study of memory CD8 T cells in hepatitis C reinfection. Study information: Chronic HCV followed reinfection in two donors who cleared primary infection.

Time point reported: peak reinfection, 3 to 8 weeks after reinfection detection. TCR sequencing was done directly ex vivo on sorted cells, without expansion in vitro. Two donors provided sorted CD3+ CD8+ CD45RO- naive CD8 T cells at all three reinfection time points. Note on this clone: Other nucleotide sequences from this sample produce the same CDR3.

J was trimmed by 9 bases and V by 3 bases; bases with no gene match: 5. Per germline, CDR1 MNHEY and CDR2 SMNVEV (reference sequence). CDR3 length: 13 amino acids. Clones were read by immunoSEQ multiplex PCR, and TCRdb kept only the in-frame ones, dropping some. The repertoire includes about 47,000 clones, around 89% of them detected once, and around 1.2% sits in the top ten. The J gene is TRBJ2-1, the V gene TRBV27; 7 bases map to TRBD2. The sequence came from a man aged 18 to 30 with hepatitis C virus infection. Source material: naive CD8+ T cells sorted from blood. CDR3 DNA: TGTGCCAGCAGTTTGTATGGGAGGGGTGAGCAGTTCTTC. This gives the protein CASSLYGRGEQFF.